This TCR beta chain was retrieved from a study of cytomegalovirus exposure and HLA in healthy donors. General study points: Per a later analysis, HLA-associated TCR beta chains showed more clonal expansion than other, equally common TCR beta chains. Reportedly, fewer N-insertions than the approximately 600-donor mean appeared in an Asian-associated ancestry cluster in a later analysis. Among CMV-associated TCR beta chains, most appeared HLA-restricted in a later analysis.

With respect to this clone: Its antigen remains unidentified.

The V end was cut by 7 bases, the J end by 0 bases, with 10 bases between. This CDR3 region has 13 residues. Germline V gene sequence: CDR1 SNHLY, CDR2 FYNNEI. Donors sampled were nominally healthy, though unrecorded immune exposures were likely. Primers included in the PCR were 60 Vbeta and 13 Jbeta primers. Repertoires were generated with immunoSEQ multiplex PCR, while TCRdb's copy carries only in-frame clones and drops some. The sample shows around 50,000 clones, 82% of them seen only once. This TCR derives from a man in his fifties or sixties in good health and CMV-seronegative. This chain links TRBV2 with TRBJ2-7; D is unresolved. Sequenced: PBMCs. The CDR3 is CASNVQLSYEQYF. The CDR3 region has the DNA TGTGCCAGCAACGTTCAACTCTCCTACGAGCAGTACTTC.